This T cell receptor delta chain was documented in a study of gamma-delta chains in newborns, infants, children. Study at large: Innate gammadelta T cells reportedly expand polyclonally right after birth, driven by microbial exposure, per the title.

TCRdb re-called clones from the reads using CATT. The table lists several thousand delta-chain clones, 2.6% of them singletons. This clone has only a few counts. The TCRdb record carries a much larger clone's protein, which differs from this DNA's translation at residue 4; a read error is the likely cause, and the protein listed here is the DNA translation. J was trimmed by 0 bases and V by 5 bases; bases with no gene match: 7. The CDR3 totals 18 residues. Germline lookup yields CDR1 GEAIGNYY and CDR2 EKD. The sequence derives from a child who was a newborn, infant or young child, either healthy, febrile or measles-vaccinated (not recorded which). Input material: blood. The chain couples TRDV2 to TRDJ3; the match to TRDD3 covers 9 bases. The CDR3 reads CACGVLGESSWDTRQMFF. CDR3 sequence (DNA): TGTGCCTGTGGCGTACTGGGGGAGAGCTCCTGGGACACCCGACAGATGTTTTTC.